The rows below give T cell receptor beta chains drawn from one sample of a study of blood T cell repertoires in COVID-19. Assay: immunoSEQ multiplex PCR; the TCRdb copy retains only in-frame clones and omits some. The sample consists of more than 250,000 clones, around 90% of them appearing once. The sequenced sample consisted of PBMCs or T cells enriched from blood (not recorded which). These receptors came from a woman aged 40 to 50 who had recovered from COVID-19. Both conserved end residues are part of each CDR3. Fields, in order: V gene, D gene, J gene, clone size, CDR3 protein, CDR3 DNA. The D gene is left open where the match is weak. Rows give clone size only sometimes, using once, few, many, or a class for an expanded clone.

>TRBV25-1|NA|TRBJ1-3|NA
CASSVLNGNTIYF
TGTGCCAGCAGTGTTCTTAATGGAAACACCATATATTTT
>TRBV4-1|TRBD2|TRBJ2-2|NA
CASSQDGLAGVTGELFF
TGCGCCAGCAGCCAAGATGGACTAGCGGGGGTGACCGGGGAGCTGTTTTTT
>TRBV7-2|NA|TRBJ1-1|few
CASSFRDKPEAFF
TGTGCCAGCAGCTTTCGGGACAAACCAGAAGCTTTCTTT
>TRBV28|NA|TRBJ2-5|NA
CASSLSDKETQYF
TGTGCCAGCAGTTTATCGGACAAAGAGACCCAGTACTTC
>TRBV20-1|NA|TRBJ1-2|NA
CSAGTTYGYTF
TGCAGTGCCGGGACAACCTATGGCTACACCTTC
>TRBV9|TRBD2|TRBJ2-3|NA
CASSVGYREGDTQYF
TGTGCCAGCAGCGTAGGATACCGGGAGGGGGATACGCAGTATTTT
>TRBV7-9|NA|TRBJ2-7|NA
CASSFSGVDEQYF
TGTGCCAGCAGCTTCTCAGGGGTGGACGAGCAGTACTTC
>TRBV27|TRBD1|TRBJ2-7|NA
CASSRSGQGPYEQYF
TGTGCCAGCAGCCGCTCCGGACAGGGGCCCTACGAGCAGTACTTC
>TRBV5-1|NA|TRBJ2-7|NA
CASSLGQVAYEQYF
TGCGCCAGCAGCTTGGGCCAGGTAGCCTACGAGCAGTACTTC
>TRBV9|TRBD1|TRBJ1-3|NA
CASSAKGQLSGNTIYF
TGTGCCAGCAGCGCGAAGGGACAGCTCTCTGGAAACACCATATATTTT
>TRBV5-1|TRBD2|TRBJ2-3|NA
CASSGVATSGIDTQYF
TGCGCCAGCAGCGGCGTCGCGACTAGCGGTATAGATACGCAGTATTTT
>TRBV18|NA|TRBJ1-3|once
CASSPQPITGLGDTIYF
TGTGCCAGCTCACCCCAGCCCATAACAGGGTTGGGGGACACCATATATTTT
>TRBV14|TRBD1|TRBJ2-1|once
CASSLRQGGFNEQFF
TGTGCCAGCAGCCTGAGACAGGGGGGTTTCAATGAGCAGTTCTTC
>TRBV28|TRBD2|TRBJ2-1|NA
CAAREGLDEQFF
TGTGCCGCGCGGGAGGGCTTGGATGAGCAGTTCTTC
>TRBV28|NA|TRBJ2-1|NA
CATVTHGREIYNEQFF
TGTGCCACCGTCACCCACGGGCGGGAAATCTACAATGAGCAGTTCTTC
>TRBV5-6|NA|TRBJ1-2|NA
CASRPWWQVGLYGYTF
TGTGCCAGCAGACCCTGGTGGCAAGTGGGCCTTTATGGCTACACCTTC
>TRBV23-1|NA|TRBJ2-5|once
CASSRGLQETQYF
TGCGCCAGCAGTCGCGGACTTCAAGAGACCCAGTACTTC
>TRBV7-2|NA|TRBJ2-7|NA
CASSLGPQNEQYF
TGTGCCAGCAGCTTAGGGCCGCAAAACGAGCAGTACTTC
>TRBV4-2|TRBD1|TRBJ1-6|NA
CASSRHRGFDSPLHF
TGTGCCAGCAGCCGCCACAGGGGTTTTGATTCACCCCTCCACTTT
>TRBV25-1|NA|TRBJ1-2|NA
CASSSGGFSSGYTF
TGTGCCAGCAGTTCCGGGGGGTTTTCCTCTGGCTACACCTTC
>TRBV7-9|TRBD2|TRBJ2-7|NA
CASSLKREVDEQYF
TGTGCCAGCAGCTTAAAGCGGGAGGTCGACGAGCAGTACTTC
>TRBV7-2|NA|TRBJ2-5|NA
CASSPPIQETQYF
TGTGCCAGCAGCCCCCCCATCCAAGAGACCCAGTACTTC
>TRBV27|NA|TRBJ1-1|NA
CASSTVGVLITEAFF
TGTGCCAGCAGCACCGTCGGTGTTTTAATCACTGAAGCTTTCTTT
>TRBV7-9|TRBD1|TRBJ1-2|NA
CASSSWPPGGLKSGYTF
TGTGCCAGCAGCTCCTGGCCCCCAGGGGGCCTAAAGAGTGGCTACACCTTC
>TRBV7-9|NA|TRBJ2-7|NA
CASSSQGLGYEQYF
TGTGCCAGCAGCTCTCAGGGGTTGGGGTACGAGCAGTACTTC
>TRBV11-2|TRBD2|TRBJ2-2|NA
CASTYLGLAGVTGELFF
TGTGCCAGCACCTACCTCGGACTAGCGGGAGTCACCGGGGAGCTGTTTTTT
>TRBV5-1|TRBD2|TRBJ2-7|NA
CASSLGPSSGGYEQYF
TGCGCCAGCAGCTTGGGGCCGTCTAGCGGGGGTTACGAGCAGTACTTC
>TRBV18|TRBD1|TRBJ2-7|NA
CASSPGQPNEQYF
TGTGCCAGCTCACCGGGACAGCCCAACGAGCAGTACTTC
>TRBV19|NA|TRBJ1-5|NA
CASTPGRWVEQPQHF
TGTGCCAGTACCCCGGGGAGGTGGGTGGAGCAGCCCCAGCATTTT
>TRBV9|TRBD2|TRBJ2-1|NA
CASSTDRTSGTSSSSYNEQFF
TGTGCCAGCAGCACCGACCGGACTAGCGGCACCAGTTCGAGCTCCTACAATGAGCAGTTCTTC
>TRBV4-3|TRBD2|TRBJ2-1|NA
CASSQAPSGGGSYNEQFF
TGCGCCAGCAGCCAAGCCCCTAGCGGGGGGGGATCCTACAATGAGCAGTTCTTC
>TRBV28|TRBD2|TRBJ2-6|NA
CASREGLAGDLGSGANVLTF
TGTGCCAGCAGGGAGGGACTAGCGGGAGATTTAGGGTCTGGGGCCAACGTCCTGACTTTC
>TRBV14|TRBD2|TRBJ2-1|NA
CASSQFSGNEQFF
TGTGCCAGCAGCCAATTTAGCGGGAATGAGCAGTTCTTC
>TRBV2|NA|TRBJ2-3|NA
CASSVARSTDTQYF
TGTGCCAGCAGCGTGGCGAGGAGCACAGATACGCAGTATTTT
>TRBV24-1|TRBD1|TRBJ2-1|NA
CATSGQGDLNEQFF
TGTGCCACCAGTGGACAGGGGGACTTAAATGAGCAGTTCTTC
>TRBV25-1|NA|TRBJ2-4|NA
CASSKTGDFNIQYF
TGTGCCAGCAGTAAAACAGGGGACTTCAACATTCAGTACTTC
>TRBV7-9|TRBD2|TRBJ2-3|NA
CASSRTSVPTDTQYF
TGTGCCAGCAGCAGAACTAGCGTTCCCACAGATACGCAGTATTTT
>TRBV5-1|NA|TRBJ2-2|NA
CASSSLPAGRAGELFF
TGCGCCAGCAGCTCCCTCCCTGCGGGACGGGCCGGGGAGCTGTTTTTT
>TRBV7-9|TRBD2|TRBJ2-3|NA
CASSYRLAGEFSDTQYF
TGTGCCAGCAGCTACCGACTAGCGGGGGAATTCTCGGATACGCAGTATTTT
>TRBV20-1|NA|TRBJ1-2|NA
CSAYRDGYTF
TGCAGTGCTTACAGGGATGGCTACACCTTC
>TRBV28|NA|TRBJ2-5|NA
CASSLVLGSRETQYF
TGTGCCAGCAGTTTAGTATTAGGGAGCAGGGAGACCCAGTACTTC
>TRBV19|NA|TRBJ1-2|NA
CASSVQWPGLGYTF
TGTGCCAGTAGCGTACAGTGGCCAGGTCTGGGCTACACCTTC
>TRBV19|TRBD1|TRBJ1-2|NA
CATRDRAYGYTF
TGTGCCACCAGGGACAGGGCCTATGGCTACACCTTC
>TRBV2|NA|TRBJ2-7|NA
CASMIADSYEQYF
TGTGCCAGCATGATAGCGGACTCCTACGAGCAGTACTTC
>TRBV19|TRBD1|TRBJ1-4|NA
CASSAWDRGNEKLFF
TGTGCCAGTAGTGCTTGGGACAGGGGGAATGAAAAACTGTTTTTT
>TRBV4-3|NA|TRBJ1-1|NA
CASSQVRGVDTEAFF
TGCGCCAGCAGCCAAGTTCGGGGGGTCGACACTGAAGCTTTCTTT
>TRBV19|NA|TRBJ2-3|NA
CASTLDSYSDTQYF
TGTGCCAGTACCCTCGACAGTTACTCAGATACGCAGTATTTT